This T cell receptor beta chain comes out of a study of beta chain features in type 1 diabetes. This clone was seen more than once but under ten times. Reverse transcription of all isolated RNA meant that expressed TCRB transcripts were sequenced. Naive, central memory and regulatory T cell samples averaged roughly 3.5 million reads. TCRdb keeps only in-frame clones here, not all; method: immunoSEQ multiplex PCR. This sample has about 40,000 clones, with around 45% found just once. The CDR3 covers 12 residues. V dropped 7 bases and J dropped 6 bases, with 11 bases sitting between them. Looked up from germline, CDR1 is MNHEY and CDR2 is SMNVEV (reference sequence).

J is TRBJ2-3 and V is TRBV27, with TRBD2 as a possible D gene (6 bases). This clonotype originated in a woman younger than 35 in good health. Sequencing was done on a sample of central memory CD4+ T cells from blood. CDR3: CASTSGGDTQYF. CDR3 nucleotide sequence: TGTGCCAGCACATCAGGAGGGGATACGCAGTATTTT.